The present T cell receptor beta chain was sequenced within a study of cytomegalovirus exposure and HLA in healthy donors. The CDR3 runs to 13 residues. V dropped 3 bases and J dropped 2; count of bases not matched to a gene: 2. Germline loops: CDR1 SQVTM, CDR2 ANQGSEA. General study findings and limits: The authors later linked a missense DCLRE1C variant to TCR beta V- and J-gene trimming. The authors considered a cluster of highly shared sequence variants likely to be a sequencing artifact. Reports credit the classifier with highly specific, highly sensitive diagnosis of cytomegalovirus status. In a later analysis, the majority of CMV-associated beta chains seemingly showed HLA restriction.

Comments on this clone: The antigen is unknown.

The PCR ran on 60 Vbeta and 13 Jbeta primers. TCRdb keeps only in-frame clones here, not all; method: immunoSEQ multiplex PCR. The listing contains 80,000 to 95,000 clones. This chain connects TRBV29-1 to TRBJ2-3; 7 bases fit TRBD2. Input material: PBMCs. The receptor comes from a woman aged 25-40 years in good health and CMV-seronegative. The CDR3 reads CSVEGGYTDTQYF. The CDR3 coding sequence is TGCAGCGTTGAGGGGGGGTACACAGATACGCAGTATTTT.